Listed below are T cell receptor beta chains from one sample, sequenced in a study of blood T cells in healthy people across ages. One entry per CDR3 protein, called by TCRdb with MiXCR from the 5' RACE reads. The sample holds 650,000 to 950,000 distinct CDR3 sequences, 40% to 50% seen once. What was sequenced was blood. The receptors were gathered from a man aged 60-69 years in good health. CDR3s include the opening cysteine and the closing phenylalanine or tryptophan. Fields, in order: V gene, J gene, clone size, D gene, CDR3 protein, CDR3 DNA. D genes are given only for firm matches. Expanded clones are given a class, and other clones once, few, many or no size at all.

TRBV7-2	TRBJ2-1	-	-	CASSPQAHNEQFF	TGTGCCAGCAGCCCCCAAGCTCACAATGAGCAGTTCTTC
TRBV5-1	TRBJ2-7	once	-	CASSSSTGEYNEQYF	TGCGCCAGCAGCTCATCGACAGGCGAATACAATGAGCAGTACTTC
TRBV11-1	TRBJ2-1	-	TRBD1	CASSLGGQVGYNEQFF	TGTGCCAGCAGCTTAGGGGGACAGGTGGGATACAATGAGCAGTTCTTC
TRBV6-1	TRBJ2-3	-	-	CASSEAGVEDTQYF	TGTGCCAGCAGTGAGGCAGGGGTGGAAGATACGCAGTATTTT
TRBV20-1	TRBJ2-7	few	-	CSASLGPLGDEQYF	TGCAGTGCCTCTCTCGGGCCCCTCGGGGACGAGCAGTACTTC
TRBV4-3	TRBJ2-7	many	TRBD1	CASSQDRSTGPYEQYF	TGCGCCAGCAGCCAAGATCGCTCGACAGGGCCATACGAGCAGTACTTC
TRBV28	TRBJ1-1	many	-	CASSPMPPTTAFF	TGTGCCAGCAGTCCCATGCCCCCGACTACCGCTTTCTTT
TRBV5-4	TRBJ2-1	-	TRBD1	CASSLVARTGAHNEQFF	TGTGCCAGCAGCTTGGTAGCTAGGACAGGGGCACACAATGAGCAGTTCTTC
TRBV3-1	TRBJ2-1	-	TRBD1	CASSQGTGGAWSSYNEQFF	TGTGCCAGCAGCCAAGGGACAGGGGGCGCTTGGAGCTCCTACAATGAGCAGTTCTTC
TRBV12-3/TRBV12-4	TRBJ1-5	many	TRBD1	CASSQQGANQPQHF	TGTGCCAGCAGTCAACAGGGGGCCAATCAGCCCCAGCATTTT
TRBV7-2	TRBJ1-1	-	-	CASSQVRYTEAFF	TGTGCCAGTAGCCAGGTCCGATACACTGAAGCTTTCTTT
TRBV20-1	TRBJ2-7	many	-	CSARAQNEQYF	TGCAGTGCTAGAGCCCAGAACGAGCAGTACTTC
TRBV4-3	TRBJ1-4	-	-	CASSQDRGPNEKLFF	TGCGCCAGCAGCCAAGACAGGGGTCCTAATGAAAAACTGTTTTTT
TRBV6-6	TRBJ2-5	-	-	CASSDGEGGMETQYF	TGTGCCAGCAGCGATGGGGAGGGGGGAATGGAGACCCAGTACTTC
TRBV7-3	TRBJ2-1	-	TRBD2	CASGSLPRTSGDYNEQFF	TGTGCCAGCGGCTCGCTACCACGGACTAGCGGGGACTACAATGAGCAGTTCTTC
TRBV12-3/TRBV12-4	TRBJ2-5	once	TRBD2	CASSLDTSGGDPGGTQYF	TGTGCCAGCAGTTTAGATACTAGCGGGGGTGATCCGGGGGGGACCCAGTACTTC
TRBV11-2	TRBJ2-1	few	-	CASSLEVGRNEQFF	TGTGCCAGCAGCTTAGAAGTTGGGCGGAATGAGCAGTTCTTC
TRBV20-1	TRBJ2-7	-	-	CSASSLRTGVYEQYF	TGCAGTGCTAGTAGCCTGAGAACGGGGGTCTACGAGCAGTACTTC
TRBV12-3/TRBV12-4	TRBJ1-2	-	-	CATSDNYGYTF	TGTGCCACATCCGATAACTATGGCTACACCTTC
TRBV24-1	TRBJ2-5	-	-	CATSDAGTAAETQYF	TGTGCCACCAGTGATGCCGGGACCGCGGCGGAGACCCAGTACTTC
TRBV7-9	TRBJ1-6	-	-	CASSQGRDWNSPLHF	TGTGCCAGCAGCCAGGGCCGGGATTGGAATTCACCCCTCCACTTT
TRBV14	TRBJ2-7	-	TRBD1	CASSLRQGYAYEQYF	TGTGCCAGCAGCCTAAGACAGGGGTATGCCTACGAGCAGTACTTC
TRBV28	TRBJ2-7	many	-	CASSFREPDEQYF	TGTGCCAGCAGTTTTAGGGAACCGGACGAGCAGTACTTC
TRBV5-1	TRBJ2-1	-	-	CASSRGAGYEQFF	TGCGCCAGCAGCCGGGGGGCCGGGTATGAGCAGTTCTTC
TRBV13	TRBJ2-1	once	TRBD2	CASSLGTSGDVGFF	TGTGCCAGCAGCTTAGGGACTAGCGGGGATGTGGGGTTCTTC
TRBV14	TRBJ2-3	few	-	CASSPLRDTQYF	TGTGCCAGCAGTCCGTTGCGGGATACGCAGTATTTT
TRBV29-1	TRBJ1-2	few	-	CSVEDLETALGGYTF	TGCAGCGTTGAAGATCTAGAGACAGCTCTGGGTGGCTACACCTTC
TRBV12-3/TRBV12-4	TRBJ1-5	-	-	CASSWTVDNQPQHF	TGTGCCAGCAGCTGGACGGTAGACAATCAGCCCCAGCATTTT
TRBV7-2	TRBJ1-1	-	-	CASSLEQGRDTEAFF	TGTGCCAGCAGCTTAGAGCAAGGACGGGACACTGAAGCTTTCTTT
TRBV7-8	TRBJ1-2	few	TRBD1	CASSLAPTGEPPRGYTF	TGTGCCAGCAGCTTAGCTCCTACAGGGGAACCCCCCCGGGGCTACACCTTC
TRBV7-2	TRBJ2-5	once	-	CASIHSGETQYF	TGTGCCAGCATCCATTCGGGTGAGACCCAGTACTTC